These 22 T cell receptor beta chains came from one sample sequenced in a study of response to subunit inactivated influenza vaccine. TCRdb itself ran the RT-PCR reads through MiXCR, one entry per CDR3 protein. The repertoire consists of over 400,000 distinct CDR3 sequences, with 10% to 15% occurring once and the leading ten covering roughly 13%. The sample consisted of PBMCs from blood, taken more than 35 days after vaccination. These receptors were taken from a man in his fifties or sixties who received an inactivated influenza vaccine.

The chain combines TRBV12-3 or TRBV12-4 with TRBJ2-7, with 7 bases matching TRBD1. This CDR3 region has 16 residues. J gave up 0 bases and V 4 bases, and 9 bases lay outside the gene matches. Written as DNA, the CDR3 is TGTGCCAGCAGTTCCATCTCGACAGGGAACTCCTACGAGCAGTACTTC. Encoded protein: CASSSISTGNSYEQYF.

This clonotype was counted a few times. V and J are TRBV20-1 and TRBJ2-7; maybe TRBD1 (6 bases). Germline loops: CDR1 DFQATT, CDR2 SNEGSKA (reference sequence). Trimming removed 4 bases at V and 2 bases at J, with 15 bases between. The CDR3 loop spans 14 amino acids. In nucleotides, the CDR3 is TGCAGTGCTAAACCGGGACAAAATACCTACGAGCAGTACTTC. This gives the protein CSAKPGQNTYEQYF.

This clonotype was recorded a few times. The CDR3 loop is CSARGTGRTDTQYF. CDR3 coding DNA: TGCAGTGCTAGAGGGACAGGGCGCACAGATACGCAGTATTTT. The gene calls are TRBV20-1 and TRBJ2-3, with 8 bases matching TRBD1. The CDR3 length is 14 residues. The V gene's germline CDR1 is DFQATT and CDR2 SNEGSKA (reference sequence). With V trimmed by 1 base and J by 1 base, 1 base remained unmatched.

This clonotype was recorded a few times. CDR3 DNA: TGTGCCAGCAGCTTATGGGACAGTCCCAATCAGCCCCAGCATTTT. This translates into CASSLWDSPNQPQHF. This chain uses TRBV7-2 with TRBJ1-5; 7 bases are shared with TRBD1. V gave up 2 bases and J gave up 3 bases; unmatched junction bases: 4. The CDR3 is 15 amino acids. The germline V gene encodes CDR1 SGHTA and CDR2 FQGNSA.

The V and J genes are TRBV20-1 and TRBJ2-5, with D perhaps TRBD2 (5 bases). From germline, CDR1 is DFQATT and CDR2 SNEGSKA (reference sequence). The CDR3 loop spans 14 amino acids. V dropped 5 bases and J dropped 1 base, with 14 bases sitting between them. CDR3 coding DNA: TGCAGTGCTCGATCACCCACTAGCCAAGAGACCCAGTACTTC. Amino acids: CSARSPTSQETQYF.

The chain has TRBV10-3 and TRBJ2-7; TRBD1 aligns across 11 bases. The CDR3 runs to 15 residues. V shed 3 bases and J 5 bases; nucleotides not matched to a gene: 6. Germline values: CDR1 ENHRY, CDR2 SYGVKD. As DNA, the CDR3 is TGTGCCATCAGTGAACCGGACAGGGGGCTAGACGAGCAGTACTTC. This encodes CAISEPDRGLDEQYF.

The rearrangement links TRBV7-9 to TRBJ2-6; D perhaps matches TRBD2 (5 bases). This CDR3 contains 15 residues. Germline CDR1 is SEHNR and CDR2 is FQNEAQ (reference sequence). Trimming shortened V by 11 bases and J by 0 bases, and 14 bases separated the two germline ends. The CDR3 DNA follows: TGTGCCGGACGACTAACTAACTCTGGGGCCAACGTCCTGACTTTC. It encodes CAGRLTNSGANVLTF. The whole variable domain, filled in from reference TRBV7-9 and TRBJ2-6, reads DTGVSQNPRHKITKRGQNVTFRCDPISEHNRLYWYRQTLGQGPEFLTYFQNEAQLEKSRLLSDRFSAERPKGSFSTLEIQRTEQGDSAMYLCAGRLTNSGANVLTFGAGSRLTVL.

This chain links TRBV5-1 with TRBJ2-7, with 9 bases fitting TRBD1. Unmatched junction bases numbered 6, after V lost 1 base and J lost 7 bases. The CDR3 consists of 14 residues. The V gene's germline CDR1 is SGHRS and CDR2 YFSETQ. The CDR3 DNA reads as TGCGCCAGCAGCTTGACAGGGGGCTTGGGGGAGCAGTACTTC. Its protein is CASSLTGGLGEQYF. Filled out from reference TRBV5-1 and TRBJ2-7, the complete variable domain reads KAGVTQTPRYLIKTRGQQVTLSCSPISGHRSVSWYQQTPGQGLQFLFEYFSETQRNKGNFPGRFSGRQFSNSRSEMNVSTLELGDSALYLCASSLTGGLGEQYFGPGTRLTVT.

This clonotype came up many times. J is TRBJ2-5 and V is TRBV29-1; TRBD2 might be the D (7 bases). The CDR3 loop spans 14 amino acids. Trimming cost V 7 bases and J 10 bases, with 25 bases left between them. CDR1 and CDR2 (germline): SQVTM, ANQGSEA. For the CDR3, the DNA is TGCAGCGCCGAAGGGGTTTTCGGGGGGCGTAGCCAGTACTTC. Translating it yields CSAEGVFGGRSQYF.

This clonotype has a single count. A read error may explain this, as a much larger clone is one base away. The chain links TRBV20-1 to TRBJ2-2; D possibly matches TRBD1 or TRBD2 (5 bases each). This CDR3 has 16 amino acids. Germline assignment: CDR1 DFQATT and CDR2 SNEGSKA (reference sequence). In nucleotides, the CDR3 is TGCTGTGCTAGAAGGGACGGCCGATGGAACACCGGGGAGCTGTTTTTT. This sequence encodes CCARRDGRWNTGELFF.

The rearrangement links TRBV9 to TRBJ2-1; 7 positions agree with TRBD2. CDR3 length: 15 residues. Germline CDR1 reads SGDLS; CDR2 reads YYNGEE. The J segment lost 3 bases and the V segment lost 0 bases, leaving 3 bases of the junction unmatched. The CDR3 DNA reads TGTGCCAGCAGCGTAGGGTGGGAGGGCTACAATGAGCAGTTCTTC. Translated, it gives CASSVGWEGYNEQFF.

The chain combines TRBV11-2 with TRBJ2-2; the D is unclear. The CDR3 has 17 amino acids. The V gene lost 0 bases and the J gene lost 0 bases, with 11 bases spanning the gap. The germline V gene encodes CDR1 SGHAT and CDR2 FQNNGV. The chain's CDR3 is CASSLDFDSANTGELFF. The CDR3 coding sequence is TGTGCCAGCAGCTTAGATTTCGACTCAGCGAACACCGGGGAGCTGTTTTTT.

This chain uses TRBV12-3 or TRBV12-4 with TRBJ1-5, with a possible D match to TRBD1 (5 bases). The CDR3 length is 14 residues. V lost 7 bases and J lost 3, with 13 bases in between. In DNA, the CDR3 is TGTGCCAGCACCGAAGAGGGGAACAATCAGCCCCAGCATTTT. This translates into CASTEEGNNQPQHF.

This clonotype was counted only a few times. The rearrangement links TRBV4-2 to TRBJ2-7; 9 bases line up with TRBD2. CDR3 length equals 16 residues. The trim removed 3 bases at V and 0 bases at J, leaving 6 bases unmatched. The V gene's germline CDR1 is LGHNA and CDR2 YNFKEQ. The CDR3 DNA follows: TGTGCCAGCAGCCAGGCTAGCGGGAAAAGCTCCTACGAGCAGTACTTC. Protein: CASSQASGKSSYEQYF.

The genes are TRBV6-2 or TRBV6-3 and TRBJ1-1; no reliable D call. V was pared by 7 bases and J by 1 base, with 16 bases between. Per germline, CDR1 MNHEY and CDR2 SVGEGT. The CDR3 is made up of 15 amino acids. This CDR3 is CASKTNAGWNTEAFF. The CDR3 coding sequence is TGTGCCAGCAAGACAAACGCGGGCTGGAACACTGAAGCTTTCTTT.

This chain links TRBV11-2 with TRBJ2-7, with 7 bases fitting TRBD1. CDR1 SGHAT and CDR2 FQNNGV come from the germline V gene. After removal of 2 bases from V and 0 bases from J, the junction contained 7 bases not matched to a gene. The CDR3 covers 16 residues. CDR3 in DNA: TGTGCCAGCAGCTTATCCGGGACAGTGAGCTCCTACGAGCAGTACTTC. It codes for CASSLSGTVSSYEQYF.

This clonotype has just a few counts. V is TRBV28 and J is TRBJ1-1; 7 bases are a match to TRBD1. CDR1 MDHEN and CDR2 SYDVKM come from the germline V gene. V shed 5 bases and J 7 bases; nucleotides not matched to a gene: 13. This CDR3 contains 15 residues. The CDR3 sequence is CASSAFNRGVGEAFF. CDR3 sequence (DNA): TGTGCCAGCAGTGCCTTCAACAGGGGTGTTGGTGAAGCTTTCTTT.

Many counts were recorded for this clonotype. The chain is built from TRBV10-3 and TRBJ2-7; D remains unclear. The length of the CDR3 is 14 residues. The V gene's germline CDR1 is ENHRY and CDR2 SYGVKD. Trimming left V 4 bases short and J 2 bases short, with 12 bases between. CDR3 region: CAISVWFSPYEQYF. Here the CDR3 DNA reads TGTGCCATCAGTGTTTGGTTCAGTCCCTACGAGCAGTACTTC.

V and J are TRBV19 and TRBJ1-1; the D gene is possibly TRBD1 (5 bases). Germline-derived CDR1 and CDR2 are LNHDA and SQIVND (reference sequence). Trimming shortened V by 3 bases and J by 0 bases, and 8 bases separated the two germline ends. This CDR3 has 14 amino acids. The chain's CDR3 is CASSIKGLNTEAFF. The CDR3 DNA follows: TGTGCCAGTAGTATTAAGGGGTTGAACACTGAAGCTTTCTTT.

This clonotype was detected only a few times. The V call is TRBV24-1, the J call TRBJ1-2; tentatively, D is TRBD1 (6 bases). The CDR3 is 14 residues long. With 4 bases removed from V and 8 bases from J, the gap between germline ends came to 16 bases. Germline V gene lookup returns CDR1 KGHDR and CDR2 SFDVKD. For the CDR3, the DNA is TGTGCCACCAGTGAGAAGAACAGGGTGCGGGGCTACACCTTC. Translated, it gives CATSEKNRVRGYTF.

This clonotype was counted only a few times. The V call is TRBV7-9, the J call TRBJ2-1; no definite D call. Trimming stripped 1 base from V and 6 bases from J, with 10 bases between. This CDR3 comprises 14 residues. Germline V CDR1 and CDR2: SEHNR, FQNEAQ (reference sequence). CDR3 nucleotides: TGTGCCAGCAGCTTAGACGGCAGACTCAATGAGCAGTTCTTC. Its translation is CASSLDGRLNEQFF.

The rearrangement links TRBV6-2 or TRBV6-3 to TRBJ1-5, with D maybe TRBD1 (6 bases). Between the trimmed V and J ends, which lost 2 bases and 7 bases, there was a span of 12 bases. The CDR3 totals 14 residues. Germline loops: CDR1 MNHEY, CDR2 SVGEGT. The CDR3 nucleotides read TGTGCCAGCAGTTACGCTGGGGGGGGCCAGCCCCAGCATTTT. As protein: CASSYAGGGQPQHF.